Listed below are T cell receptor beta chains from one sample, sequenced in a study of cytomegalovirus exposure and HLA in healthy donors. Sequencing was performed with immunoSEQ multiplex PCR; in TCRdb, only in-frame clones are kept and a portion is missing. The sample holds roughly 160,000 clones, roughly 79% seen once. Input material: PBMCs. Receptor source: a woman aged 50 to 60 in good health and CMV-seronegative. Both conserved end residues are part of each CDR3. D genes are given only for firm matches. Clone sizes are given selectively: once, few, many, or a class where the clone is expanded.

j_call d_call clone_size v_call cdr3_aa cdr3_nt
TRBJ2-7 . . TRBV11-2 CASRKTGNSYEQYF TGTGCCAGCAGAAAAACAGGGAACTCCTACGAGCAGTACTTC
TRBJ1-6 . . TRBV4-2 CASSQASSYNSPLHF TGTGCCAGCAGCCAAGCGAGCTCCTATAATTCACCCCTCCACTTT
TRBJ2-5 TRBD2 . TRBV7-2 CASSFRGGGERETQYF TGTGCCAGCAGCTTCCGGGGCGGGGGGGAAAGGGAGACCCAGTACTTC
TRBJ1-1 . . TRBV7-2 CASSPRQNTEAFF TGTGCCAGCAGCCCCCGACAGAACACTGAAGCTTTCTTT
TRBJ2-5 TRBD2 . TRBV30 CAWMGTSGVETQYF TGTGCCTGGATGGGGACTAGCGGGGTAGAGACCCAGTACTTC
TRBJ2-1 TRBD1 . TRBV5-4 CASSTGTGAGNEQFF TGTGCCAGCAGCACGGGGACAGGGGCGGGAAATGAGCAGTTCTTC
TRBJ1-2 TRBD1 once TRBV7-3 CASSPRDRDPSGYTF TGTGCCAGCAGCCCCCGGGACAGGGACCCGAGCGGCTACACCTTC
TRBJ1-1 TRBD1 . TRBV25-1 CASSEYLGTAEAFF TGTGCCAGCAGTGAATATCTAGGGACAGCTGAAGCTTTCTTT
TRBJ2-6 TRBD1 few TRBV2 CASGDSFSGANVLTF TGTGCCAGTGGGGACAGCTTCTCTGGGGCCAACGTCCTGACTTTC
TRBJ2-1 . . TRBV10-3 CAISESKREQFF TGTGCCATCAGTGAGTCGAAGCGGGAGCAGTTCTTC
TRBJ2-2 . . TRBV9 CASSARGDSTGELFF TGTGCCAGCAGCGCCCGCGGGGACAGCACCGGGGAGCTGTTTTTT
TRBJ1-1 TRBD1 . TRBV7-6 CASSPDRGRTEAFF TGTGCCAGCAGCCCAGACAGGGGTAGGACTGAAGCTTTCTTT
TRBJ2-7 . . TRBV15 CATSRDASSYEQYF TGTGCCACCAGCAGAGATGCGAGCTCCTACGAGCAGTACTTC
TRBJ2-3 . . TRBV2 CASTEAGGSDTQYF TGTGCCAGCACTGAAGCTGGGGGCTCAGATACGCAGTATTTT
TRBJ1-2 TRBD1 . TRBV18 CASSPRQGEVGYTF TGTGCCAGCTCACCACGACAGGGAGAGGTCGGCTACACCTTC
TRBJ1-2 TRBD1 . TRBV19 CASSLDSTRQGRSYGYTF TGTGCCAGTAGTTTAGACTCGACCAGACAGGGTAGGAGCTATGGCTACACCTTC
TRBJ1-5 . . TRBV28 CASSPLDRINQPQHF TGTGCCAGCAGCCCTTTGGACAGAATCAATCAGCCCCAGCATTTT
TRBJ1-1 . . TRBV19 CASSPGTEAFF TGTGCCAGTAGTCCAGGAACTGAAGCTTTCTTT
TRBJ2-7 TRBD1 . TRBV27 CASSRTGVYEQYF TGTGCCAGCAGCCGGACAGGGGTGTACGAGCAGTACTTC
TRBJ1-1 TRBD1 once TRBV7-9 CASSLGGTGDAEAFF TGTGCCAGCAGCTTAGGGGGGACAGGGGACGCTGAAGCTTTCTTT
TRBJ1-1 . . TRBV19 CASSPRATSGEAFF TGTGCCAGTAGTCCCCGGGCGACAAGCGGTGAAGCTTTCTTT
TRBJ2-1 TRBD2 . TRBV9 CASSVQAGGYNEQFF TGTGCCAGCAGCGTCCAAGCGGGGGGGTACAATGAGCAGTTCTTC
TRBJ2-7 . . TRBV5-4 CASSFRGYEQYF TGTGCCAGCAGCTTTAGGGGTTACGAGCAGTACTTC
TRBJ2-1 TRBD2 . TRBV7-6 CASSPRGGFSYNEQFF TGTGCCAGCAGCCCTCGGGGGGGCTTCTCCTACAATGAGCAGTTCTTC
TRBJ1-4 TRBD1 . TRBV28 CASYSGTGGEKLFF TGTGCCAGCTACTCCGGGACAGGGGGTGAAAAACTGTTTTTT
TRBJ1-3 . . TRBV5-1 CASSTDGGGGNTIYF TGCGCCAGCAGTACGGACGGGGGGGGCGGAAACACCATATATTTT
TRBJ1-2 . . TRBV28 CASLGGLGYGYTF TGTGCCAGCCTGGGAGGGCTCGGCTATGGCTACACCTTC
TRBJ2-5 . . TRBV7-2 CASSPRGREQETQYF TGTGCCAGCAGCCCCCGAGGGCGGGAACAAGAGACCCAGTACTTC
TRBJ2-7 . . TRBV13 CASSLGRTLEQYF TGTGCCAGCAGCTTAGGGCGCACCCTGGAGCAGTACTTC
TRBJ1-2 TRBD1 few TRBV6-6 CASTRQGALDGYGYTF TGTGCCAGCACAAGGCAGGGGGCGCTTGACGGCTATGGCTACACCTTC
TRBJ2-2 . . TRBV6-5 CASSPRVSGELFF TGTGCCAGCAGTCCCAGGGTTAGCGGGGAGCTGTTTTTT
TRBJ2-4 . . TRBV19 CASSIEAKNIQYF TGTGCCAGTAGTATCGAGGCCAAAAACATTCAGTACTTC
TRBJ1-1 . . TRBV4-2 CASSQETRRNTEAFF TGTGCCAGCAGCCAAGAGACCCGGAGGAACACTGAAGCTTTCTTT
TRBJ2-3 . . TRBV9 CASSVVGGGITDTQYF TGTGCCAGCAGCGTAGTAGGGGGGGGTATCACAGATACGCAGTATTTT
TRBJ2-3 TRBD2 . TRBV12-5 CASGLGLASTDTQYF TGTGCTAGTGGTTTGGGACTAGCTAGCACAGATACGCAGTATTTT
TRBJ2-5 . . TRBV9 CASSFDPTPQETQYF TGTGCCAGCAGCTTTGACCCGACACCCCAAGAGACCCAGTACTTC
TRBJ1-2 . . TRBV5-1 CASSSWTEDGYTF TGCGCCAGCAGCTCGTGGACAGAAGATGGCTACACCTTC
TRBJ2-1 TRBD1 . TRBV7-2 CASSLEGAARNEQFF TGTGCCAGCAGCTTAGAGGGGGCAGCTAGAAATGAGCAGTTCTTC
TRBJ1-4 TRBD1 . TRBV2 CASSLHSTGIATNEKLFF TGTGCCAGCAGTCTTCATTCGACAGGGATTGCAACTAATGAAAAACTGTTTTTT
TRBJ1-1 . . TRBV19 CASRSGWGTEAFF TGTGCCAGTCGCTCGGGATGGGGCACTGAAGCTTTCTTT
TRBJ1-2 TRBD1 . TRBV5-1 CASRETGGDYGYTF TGCGCCAGCAGAGAGACAGGGGGGGACTATGGCTACACCTTC
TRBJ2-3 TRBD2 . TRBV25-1 CASSERWGLAKSDTQYF TGTGCCAGCAGTGAACGATGGGGACTAGCGAAAAGTGATACGCAGTATTTT
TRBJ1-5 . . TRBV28 CASSPGGSGGQPQHF TGTGCCAGCAGTCCCGGTGGGTCCGGGGGTCAGCCCCAGCATTTT
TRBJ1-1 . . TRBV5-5 CASSQGQIDTEAFF TGTGCCAGCAGCCAAGGACAGATAGACACTGAAGCTTTCTTT
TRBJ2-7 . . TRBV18 CASSPGQAPIYEQYF TGTGCCAGCTCACCCGGACAAGCACCAATCTACGAGCAGTACTTC
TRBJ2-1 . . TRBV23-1 CASSQSIGRRGYNEQFF TGCGCCAGCAGTCAATCAATCGGGCGCCGGGGCTACAATGAGCAGTTCTTC
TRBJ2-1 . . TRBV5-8 CASSPREKTYNEQFF TGTGCCAGCAGCCCCCGGGAGAAGACCTACAATGAGCAGTTCTTC
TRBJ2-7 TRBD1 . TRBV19 CASSPPRTGGVSKQYF TGTGCCAGTAGTCCGCCGAGGACAGGGGGCGTCTCGAAGCAGTACTTC